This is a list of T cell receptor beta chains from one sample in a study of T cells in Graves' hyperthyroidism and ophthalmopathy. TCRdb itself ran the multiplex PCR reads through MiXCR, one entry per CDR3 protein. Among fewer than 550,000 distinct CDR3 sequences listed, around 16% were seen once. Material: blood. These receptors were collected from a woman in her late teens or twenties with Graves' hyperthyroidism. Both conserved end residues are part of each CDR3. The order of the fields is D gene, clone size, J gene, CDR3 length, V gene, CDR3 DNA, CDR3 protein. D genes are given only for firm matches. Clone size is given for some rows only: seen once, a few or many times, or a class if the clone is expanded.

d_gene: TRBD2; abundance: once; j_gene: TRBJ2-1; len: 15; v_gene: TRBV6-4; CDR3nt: TGTGCCAGCAGCCCCACTAGCGGGGAGGGACATGAGCAGTTCTTC; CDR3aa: CASSPTSGEGHEQFF
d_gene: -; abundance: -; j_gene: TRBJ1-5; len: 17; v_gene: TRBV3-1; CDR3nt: TGTGCCAGCAGCCAATGGTGGATACCTTTTAGCAATCAGCCCCAGCATTTT; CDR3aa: CASSQWWIPFSNQPQHF
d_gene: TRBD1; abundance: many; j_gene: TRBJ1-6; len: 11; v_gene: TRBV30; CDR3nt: TGTGCCTGGGAGACAGGGTTTACCCTCCACTTT; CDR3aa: CAWETGFTLHF
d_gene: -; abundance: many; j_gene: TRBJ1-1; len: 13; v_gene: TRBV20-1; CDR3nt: TGCAGTGCCCACCGGGGCGAGAACACTGAAGCTTTCTTT; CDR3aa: CSAHRGENTEAFF
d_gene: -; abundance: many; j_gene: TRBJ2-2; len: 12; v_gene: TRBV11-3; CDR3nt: TGTGCCAGCAGCTCTGGGACCGGGGAGCTGTTTTTT; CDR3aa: CASSSGTGELFF
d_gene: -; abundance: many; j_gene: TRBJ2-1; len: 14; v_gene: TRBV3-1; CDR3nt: TGTGCCAGCAGCCAAGGGACACCTAGCAATGAGCAGTTCTTC; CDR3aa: CASSQGTPSNEQFF
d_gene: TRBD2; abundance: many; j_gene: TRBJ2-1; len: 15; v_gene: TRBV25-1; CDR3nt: TGTGCCAGCACCTTTGGGAGCGGGACCTACAATGAGCAGTTCTTC; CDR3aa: CASTFGSGTYNEQFF
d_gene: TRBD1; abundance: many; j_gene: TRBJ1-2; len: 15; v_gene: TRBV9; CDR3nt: TGTGCCAGCAGCGCAAGGACAGGGGGAGGGCATGGCTACACCTTC; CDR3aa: CASSARTGGGHGYTF
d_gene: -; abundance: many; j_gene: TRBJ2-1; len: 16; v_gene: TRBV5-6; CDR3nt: TGTGCCAGCAGCTCGTATCTGAGGCGGGACTACAATGAGCAGTTCTTC; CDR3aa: CASSSYLRRDYNEQFF
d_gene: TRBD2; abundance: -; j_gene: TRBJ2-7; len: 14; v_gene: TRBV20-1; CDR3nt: TGCAGTGCTAGAGAGACTAGCGGGAGCTACGAGCAGTACTTC; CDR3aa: CSARETSGSYEQYF
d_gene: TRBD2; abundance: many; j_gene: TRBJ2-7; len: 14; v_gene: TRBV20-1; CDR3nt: TGCAGTGCTAGTGTGGGACTAGCGGGACGGGAGCAGTACTTC; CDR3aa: CSASVGLAGREQYF
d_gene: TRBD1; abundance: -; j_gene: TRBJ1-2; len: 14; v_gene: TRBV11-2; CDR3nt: TGTGCCAGCAACCGACAGGGCCCGAACTATGGCTACACCTTC; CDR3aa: CASNRQGPNYGYTF
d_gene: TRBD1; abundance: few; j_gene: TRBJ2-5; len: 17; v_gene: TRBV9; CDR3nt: TGTGCCAGCAGCGTAGGAGTTTTGAGACAGGGCCAAGAGACCCAGTACTTC; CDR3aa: CASSVGVLRQGQETQYF
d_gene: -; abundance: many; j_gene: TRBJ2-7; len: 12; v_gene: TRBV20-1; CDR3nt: TGCAGTGCTAAAGCAGGGAACTACGAGCAGTACTTC; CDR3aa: CSAKAGNYEQYF
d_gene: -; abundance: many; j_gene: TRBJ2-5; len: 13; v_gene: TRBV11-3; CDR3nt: TGTGCCAGCAGCTTAGATCAGGCAGAGACCCAGTACTTC; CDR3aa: CASSLDQAETQYF
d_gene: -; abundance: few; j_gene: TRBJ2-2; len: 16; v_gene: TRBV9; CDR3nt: TGTGCCAGCAGCGACCCTGGATCCGTCTCGGCCGGGGAGCTGTTTTTT; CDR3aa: CASSDPGSVSAGELFF
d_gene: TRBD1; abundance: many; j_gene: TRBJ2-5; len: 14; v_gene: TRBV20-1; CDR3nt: TGCAGTGCGACACAGGGGGCGCAGCAAGAGACCCAGTACTTC; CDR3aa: CSATQGAQQETQYF
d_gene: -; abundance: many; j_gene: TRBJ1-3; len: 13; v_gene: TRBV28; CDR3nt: TGTGCCAGCAGTTTTCGGCTTGGAAACACCATATATTTT; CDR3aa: CASSFRLGNTIYF
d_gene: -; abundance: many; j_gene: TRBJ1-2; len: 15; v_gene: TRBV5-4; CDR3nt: TGTGCCAGCAGCTTGGTCGGCTCTAGAAACTATGGCTACACCTTC; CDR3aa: CASSLVGSRNYGYTF
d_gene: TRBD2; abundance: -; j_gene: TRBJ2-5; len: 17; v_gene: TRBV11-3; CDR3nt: TGTGCCAGCAGCTTCCGGACTAGCGGGGGACTCCAAGAGACCCAGTACTTC; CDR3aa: CASSFRTSGGLQETQYF
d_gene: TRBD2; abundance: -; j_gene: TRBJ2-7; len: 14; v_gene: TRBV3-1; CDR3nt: TGTGCCAGCAGCCGACTAGCGGGGTTCACCGAGCAGTACTTC; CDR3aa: CASSRLAGFTEQYF
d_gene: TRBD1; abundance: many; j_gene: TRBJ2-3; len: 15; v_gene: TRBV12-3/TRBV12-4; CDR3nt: TGTGCCAGCAGTTCCACGGACAGGGACACAGATACGCAGTATTTT; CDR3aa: CASSSTDRDTDTQYF
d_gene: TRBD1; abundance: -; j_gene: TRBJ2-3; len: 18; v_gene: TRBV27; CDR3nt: TGTGCCAGCAGCTACGCAGGGGGCCGGAAAGCGGTCGTTGATACGCAGTATTTT; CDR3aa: CASSYAGGRKAVVDTQYF
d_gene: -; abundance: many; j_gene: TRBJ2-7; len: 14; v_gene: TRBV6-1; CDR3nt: TGTGCCAGCAGTGAAGGGGACTTGGCCTACGAGCAGTACTTC; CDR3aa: CASSEGDLAYEQYF
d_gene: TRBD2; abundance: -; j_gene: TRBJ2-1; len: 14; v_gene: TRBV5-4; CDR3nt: TGTGCCAGCAGCTTGGCTAGCGGGAGCAATGAGCAGTTCTTC; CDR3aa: CASSLASGSNEQFF
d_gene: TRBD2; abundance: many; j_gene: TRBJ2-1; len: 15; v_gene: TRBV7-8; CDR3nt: TGTGCCAGCAGCTCACTAGCGGAAGAGGACAATGAGCAGTTCTTC; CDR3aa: CASSSLAEEDNEQFF
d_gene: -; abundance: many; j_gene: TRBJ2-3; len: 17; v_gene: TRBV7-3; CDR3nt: TGTGCCAGCATCGCCCCGAGTGCCTGGGACGCATCAGATACGCAGTATTTT; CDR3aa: CASIAPSAWDASDTQYF
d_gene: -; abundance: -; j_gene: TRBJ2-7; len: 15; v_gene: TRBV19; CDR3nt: TGTGCCAGTAGTATGGTAGGGGGGGGGAGCTACGAGCAGTACTTC; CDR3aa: CASSMVGGGSYEQYF
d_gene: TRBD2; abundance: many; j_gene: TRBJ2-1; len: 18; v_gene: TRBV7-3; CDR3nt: TGTGCCAGCCCCCCGGGGCTAGCGGGAGGGTTTGTAGGCGATGAGCAGTTCTTC; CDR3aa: CASPPGLAGGFVGDEQFF
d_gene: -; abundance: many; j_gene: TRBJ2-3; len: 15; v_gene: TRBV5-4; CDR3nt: TGTGCCAGCAGCTTGGGGGCAGTGAGCACAGATACGCAGTATTTT; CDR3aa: CASSLGAVSTDTQYF
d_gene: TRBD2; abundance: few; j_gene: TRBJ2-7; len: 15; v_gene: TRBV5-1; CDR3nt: TGCGCCAGCAGACAACTAGCGGGGTCGAGGTACGAGCAGTACTTC; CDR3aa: CASRQLAGSRYEQYF
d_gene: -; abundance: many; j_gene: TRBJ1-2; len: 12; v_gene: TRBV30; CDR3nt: TGTGCCTGGAACCGGGCCGTTTATGGCTACACCTTC; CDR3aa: CAWNRAVYGYTF
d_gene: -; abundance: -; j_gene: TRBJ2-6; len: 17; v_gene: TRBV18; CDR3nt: TGTGCCAGCTCCCCTAAAGCCGGGATCTCTGGGGCCAACGTCCTGACTTTC; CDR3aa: CASSPKAGISGANVLTF
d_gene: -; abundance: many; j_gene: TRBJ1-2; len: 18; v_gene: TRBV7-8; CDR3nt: TGTGCCAGCAGCTTAGATTCCGGGGCGGCAGTTACTAACTATGGCTACACCTTC; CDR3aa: CASSLDSGAAVTNYGYTF
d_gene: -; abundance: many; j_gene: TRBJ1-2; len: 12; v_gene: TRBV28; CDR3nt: TGTGCCAGCAGTCCGGGGATCTATGGCTACACCTTC; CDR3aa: CASSPGIYGYTF
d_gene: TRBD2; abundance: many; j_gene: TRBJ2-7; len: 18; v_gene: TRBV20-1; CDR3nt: TGCAGTGCTAGTGCGACTAGCGGGGGGGTCGGAGGGTCCTACGAGCAGTACTTC; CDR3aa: CSASATSGGVGGSYEQYF
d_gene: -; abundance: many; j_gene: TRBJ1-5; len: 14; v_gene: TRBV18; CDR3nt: TGTGCCAGCTCACCACCAGGCAAAAATCAGCCCCAGCATTTT; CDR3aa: CASSPPGKNQPQHF
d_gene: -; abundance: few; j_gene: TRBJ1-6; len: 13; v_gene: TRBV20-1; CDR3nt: TGCAGTGCTAGGCGTGATAATAATTCACCCCTCCACTTT; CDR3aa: CSARRDNNSPLHF
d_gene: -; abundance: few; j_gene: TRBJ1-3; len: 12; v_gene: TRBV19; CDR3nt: TGTGCCAGTAGTATGGAGGGCCCCGGCATATATTTT; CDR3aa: CASSMEGPGIYF
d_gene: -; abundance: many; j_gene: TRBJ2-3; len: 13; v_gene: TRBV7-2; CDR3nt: TGTGCCAGCAGCTACACGGGCACAGATACGCAGTATTTT; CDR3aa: CASSYTGTDTQYF
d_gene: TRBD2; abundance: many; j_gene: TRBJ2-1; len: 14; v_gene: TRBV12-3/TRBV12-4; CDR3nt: TGTGCCAGCAGACTAGCGGGGGGGCCGAGTGAGCAGTTCTTC; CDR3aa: CASRLAGGPSEQFF
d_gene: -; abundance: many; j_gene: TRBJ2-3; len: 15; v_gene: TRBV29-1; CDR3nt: TGCAGCGTTGAAGGGACGGAAGCTAGCACAGATACGCAGTATTTT; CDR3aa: CSVEGTEASTDTQYF
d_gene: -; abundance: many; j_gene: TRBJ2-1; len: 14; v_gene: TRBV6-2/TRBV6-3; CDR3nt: TGTGCCAGCAGTTATCGGCAGGGTGGGAGTGAGCAGTTCTTC; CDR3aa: CASSYRQGGSEQFF
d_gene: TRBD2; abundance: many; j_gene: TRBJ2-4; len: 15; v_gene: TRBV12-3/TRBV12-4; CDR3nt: TGTGCCAGCACCTGGGGGGGGGGGGGCAAAAACATTCAGTACTTC; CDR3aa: CASTWGGGGKNIQYF
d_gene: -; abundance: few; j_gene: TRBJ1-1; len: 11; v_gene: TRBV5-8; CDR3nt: TGTGCCAGCAGCGTGACAGTAAAAGCTTTCTTT; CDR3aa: CASSVTVKAFF
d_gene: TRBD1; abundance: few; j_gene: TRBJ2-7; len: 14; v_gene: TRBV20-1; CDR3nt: TGCAGTGCTGCCCCTGGGACAGGGTTCCACGAGCAGTACTTC; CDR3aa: CSAAPGTGFHEQYF
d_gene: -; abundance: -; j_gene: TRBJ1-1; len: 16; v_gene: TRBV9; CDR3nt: TGTGCCAGCAGCGTAGGAAACAGTCAAATGAACACTGAAGCTTTCTTT; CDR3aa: CASSVGNSQMNTEAFF
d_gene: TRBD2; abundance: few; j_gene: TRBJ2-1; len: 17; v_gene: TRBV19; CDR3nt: TGTGCCAGTAGTATCGAGGGCGGGAGGGGCTCCTACAATGAGCAGTTCTTC; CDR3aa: CASSIEGGRGSYNEQFF
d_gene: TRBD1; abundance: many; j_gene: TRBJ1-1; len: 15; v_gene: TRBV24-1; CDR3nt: TGTGCCACCAGTGATTCCACCGACAGGGGGACTGAAGCTTTCTTT; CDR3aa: CATSDSTDRGTEAFF
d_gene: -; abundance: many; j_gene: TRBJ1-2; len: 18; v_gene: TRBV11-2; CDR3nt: TGTGCCAGCAGCTTACGGACCTCACCCCTGACAGAGAACTATGGCTACACCTTC; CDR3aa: CASSLRTSPLTENYGYTF
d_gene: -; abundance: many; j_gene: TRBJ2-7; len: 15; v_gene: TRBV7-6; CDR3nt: TGTGCCAGCAGCTTAGGCAGGGATGGGGCCGGCGAGCAGTACTTC; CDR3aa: CASSLGRDGAGEQYF
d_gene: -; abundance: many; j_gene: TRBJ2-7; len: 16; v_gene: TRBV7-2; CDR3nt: TGTGCCAGCAGCCCCCCGTCGCCGGGACCGAGCTACGAGCAGTACTTC; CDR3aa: CASSPPSPGPSYEQYF
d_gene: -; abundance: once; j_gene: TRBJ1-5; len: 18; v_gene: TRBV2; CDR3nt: TGTGCCAGCAGTGAAGCAATGTGGGGCCCCTATAGCAATCAGCCCCAGCATTTT; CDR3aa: CASSEAMWGPYSNQPQHF
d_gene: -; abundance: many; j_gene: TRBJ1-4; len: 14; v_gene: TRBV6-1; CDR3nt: TGTGCCAGCAGATCCAGGGAAGGGGACGAAAAACTGTTTTTT; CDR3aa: CASRSREGDEKLFF
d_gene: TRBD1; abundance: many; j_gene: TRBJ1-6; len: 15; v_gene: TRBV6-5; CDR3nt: TGTGCCAGCACCAGGGGGAGGAGGGCGGATTCACCCCTCCACTTT; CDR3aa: CASTRGRRADSPLHF
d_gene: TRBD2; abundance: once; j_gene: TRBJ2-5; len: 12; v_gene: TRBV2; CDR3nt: TGTGCCAGCAGTGTGGGCGGGGGGACCCAGTACTTC; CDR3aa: CASSVGGGTQYF